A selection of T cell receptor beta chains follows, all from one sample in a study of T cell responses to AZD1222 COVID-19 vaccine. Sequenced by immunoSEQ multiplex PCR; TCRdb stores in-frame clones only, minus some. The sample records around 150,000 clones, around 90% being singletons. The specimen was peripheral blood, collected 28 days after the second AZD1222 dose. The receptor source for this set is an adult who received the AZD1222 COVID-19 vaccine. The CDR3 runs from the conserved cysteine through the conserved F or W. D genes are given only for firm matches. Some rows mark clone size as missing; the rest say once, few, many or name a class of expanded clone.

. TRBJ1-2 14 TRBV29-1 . CSAGLGGKGYGYTF TGCAGCGCCGGGCTTGGGGGCAAGGGCTATGGCTACACCTTC
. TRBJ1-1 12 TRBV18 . CASSPLNTEAFF TGTGCCAGCTCACCACTTAACACTGAAGCTTTCTTT
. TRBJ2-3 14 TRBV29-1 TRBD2 CSVGIAGGPYTQYF TGCAGCGTTGGGATAGCGGGAGGGCCGTATACGCAGTATTTT
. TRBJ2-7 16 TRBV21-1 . CASSVSPDSLCSEQYF TGTGCCAGCAGCGTGTCCCCGGACAGCCTTTGCTCCGAGCAGTACTTC
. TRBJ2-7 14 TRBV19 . CASSISGLDGEQYF TGTGCCAGTAGTATTTCGGGCCTTGACGGAGAGCAGTACTTC
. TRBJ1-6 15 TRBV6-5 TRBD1 CASSPPGRGHSPLHF TGTGCCAGCAGCCCCCCGGGGAGGGGGCACTCACCCCTCCACTTT
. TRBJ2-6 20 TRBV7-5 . CVRSGGQGNLPSSGANVLTF TGTGTCAGAAGTGGTGGACAGGGAAACCTGCCGAGCTCTGGGGCCAACGTCCTGACTTTC
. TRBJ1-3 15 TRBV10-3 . CAILSQGGTGNTIYF TGTGCCATCCTATCCCAGGGTGGCACTGGAAACACCATATATTTT
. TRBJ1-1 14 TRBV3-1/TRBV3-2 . CASSQVGQNTEAFF TGTGCCAGCAGCCAAGTGGGGCAGAACACTGAAGCTTTCTTT
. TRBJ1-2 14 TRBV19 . CASSSSRRNYGYTF TGTGCCAGTAGCAGTTCAAGACGCAACTATGGCTACACCTTC
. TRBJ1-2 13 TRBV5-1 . CASSSDGNYGYTF TGCGCCAGCAGCTCGGACGGAAACTATGGCTACACCTTC
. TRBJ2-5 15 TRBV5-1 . CASRSEGARQETQYF TGCGCCAGCAGGTCTGAAGGGGCCCGGCAAGAGACCCAGTACTTC
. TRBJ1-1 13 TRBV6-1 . CASSTIQGQGAFF TGTGCCAGCAGCACAATCCAGGGGCAGGGAGCTTTCTTT
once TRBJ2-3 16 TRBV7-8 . CASSLSYRGRTDTQYF TGTGCCAGCAGCTTATCTTACCGCGGACGCACAGATACGCAGTATTTT
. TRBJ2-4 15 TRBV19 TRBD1 CASSTPGTGINIQYF TGTGCCAGTAGTACCCCCGGGACAGGGATAAACATTCAGTACTTC
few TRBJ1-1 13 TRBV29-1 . CSVMQGPPGEAFF TGCAGCGTGATGCAGGGGCCTCCGGGGGAAGCTTTCTTT
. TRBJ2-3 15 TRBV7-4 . CARGLGGASTDTQYF TGTGCCAGAGGGCTAGGCGGGGCAAGCACAGATACGCAGTATTTT
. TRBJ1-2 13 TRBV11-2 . CASSLEGVYGYTF TGTGCCAGCAGCTTAGAGGGTGTCTATGGCTACACCTTC
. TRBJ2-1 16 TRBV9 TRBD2 CASSSGTSGLYNEQFF TGTGCCAGCAGCTCCGGGACTAGCGGTTTATACAATGAGCAGTTCTTC
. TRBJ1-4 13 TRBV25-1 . CASSMPLGEKLFF TGTGCCAGCAGTATGCCCCTAGGGGAAAAACTGTTTTTT
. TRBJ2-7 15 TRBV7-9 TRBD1 CASSSQGTGSYEQYF TGTGCCAGCAGCTCTCAGGGGACAGGGAGTTACGAGCAGTACTTC
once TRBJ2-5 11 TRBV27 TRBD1 CASSPGTGLNF TGTGCCAGCAGTCCCGGGACAGGTTTGAACTTC
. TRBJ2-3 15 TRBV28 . CASSLGHGLTDTQYF TGTGCCAGCAGTTTAGGGCACGGTCTCACAGATACGCAGTATTTT
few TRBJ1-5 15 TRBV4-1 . CASSQVGGFGQPQHF TGCGCCAGCAGCCAGGTGGGCGGGTTTGGTCAGCCCCAGCATTTT
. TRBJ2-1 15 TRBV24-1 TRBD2 CATSEPSGVYNEQFF TGTGCCACCAGTGAACCTAGCGGAGTTTACAATGAGCAGTTCTTC
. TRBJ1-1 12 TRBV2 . CARLSVNTEAFF TGTGCCAGGCTTTCAGTGAACACTGAAGCTTTCTTT
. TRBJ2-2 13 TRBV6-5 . CASSNRVTGELFF TGTGCCAGCAGTAACAGGGTCACCGGGGAGCTGTTTTTT
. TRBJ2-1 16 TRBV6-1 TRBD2 CASSALAGGSYNEQFF TGTGCCAGCAGTGCCCTAGCGGGAGGCTCCTACAATGAGCAGTTCTTC
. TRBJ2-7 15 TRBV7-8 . CASSLRPSRTYEQYF TGTGCCAGCAGCTTAAGGCCTAGCCGGACCTACGAGCAGTACTTC
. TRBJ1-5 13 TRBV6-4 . CASSADRTGPQHF TGTGCCAGCAGTGCCGACAGAACGGGGCCCCAGCATTTT
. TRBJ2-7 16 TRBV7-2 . CASSLGPNRVSYEQYF TGTGCCAGCAGCTTGGGGCCCAACAGGGTTTCTTACGAGCAGTACTTC
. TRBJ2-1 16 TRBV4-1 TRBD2 CASSQDASGFYNEQFF TGCGCCAGCAGCCAAGATGCTAGCGGGTTTTACAATGAGCAGTTCTTC
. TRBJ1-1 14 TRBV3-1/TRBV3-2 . CASSQPPGRPEAFF TGTGCCAGCAGCCAGCCCCCCGGGAGACCTGAAGCTTTCTTT
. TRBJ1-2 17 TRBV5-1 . CASSLEINGQGNYGYTF TGCGCCAGCAGCTTGGAAATAAATGGGCAGGGTAACTATGGCTACACCTTC
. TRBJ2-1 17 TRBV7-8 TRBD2 CASSLSFSGRVDNEQFF TGTGCCAGCAGCTTATCCTTTAGCGGGAGGGTCGACAATGAGCAGTTCTTC
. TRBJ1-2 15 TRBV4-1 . CASSQDYAGTYGYTF TGCGCCAGCAGCCAAGATTACGCAGGGACCTATGGCTACACCTTC
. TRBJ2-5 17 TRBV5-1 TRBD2 CASSLALSSGTQETQYF TGCGCCAGCAGCTTGGCCTTGTCTAGCGGTACTCAAGAGACCCAGTACTTC
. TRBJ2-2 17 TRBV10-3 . CAISDSRAALNTGELFF TGTGCCATCAGTGACTCACGGGCGGCCTTGAACACCGGGGAGCTGTTTTTT
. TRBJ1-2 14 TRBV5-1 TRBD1 CASSSWDSFYGYTF TGCGCCAGCAGCTCATGGGACAGTTTCTATGGCTACACCTTC